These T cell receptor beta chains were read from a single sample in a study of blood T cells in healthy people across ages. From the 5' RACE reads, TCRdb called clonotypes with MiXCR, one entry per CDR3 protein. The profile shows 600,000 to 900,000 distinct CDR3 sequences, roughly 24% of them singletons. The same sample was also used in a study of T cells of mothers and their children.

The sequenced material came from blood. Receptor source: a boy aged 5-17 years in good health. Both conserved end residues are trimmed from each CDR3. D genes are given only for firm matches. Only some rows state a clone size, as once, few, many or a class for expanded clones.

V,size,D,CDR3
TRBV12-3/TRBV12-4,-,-,ASSSGPAKNIQY
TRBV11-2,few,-,ASRPQGGNEQF
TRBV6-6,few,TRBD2,ASRGRDYQETQY
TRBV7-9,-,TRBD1,ASSLGSGQGIDTQY
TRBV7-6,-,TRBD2,ASSLGAGVTSGASNEQF
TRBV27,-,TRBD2,ASSLLRGDGDTQY
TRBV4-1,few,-,ASSQVKGVEKLF
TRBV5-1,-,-,ASSLAVGAAETQY
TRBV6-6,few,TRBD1,ASRQGLAVY
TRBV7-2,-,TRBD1,ASSPRDSRTSY
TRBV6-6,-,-,ASSPTGFNSPLH
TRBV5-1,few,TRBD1,ASSGTGELNTGELF
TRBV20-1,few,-,SARPLPVGAQH
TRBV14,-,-,ASRFGGTEKLF
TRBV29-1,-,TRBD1,SVGTGGGNQPQH
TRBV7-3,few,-,ASSLTGATGHSPLH
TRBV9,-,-,ASSVVPGSSYEQY
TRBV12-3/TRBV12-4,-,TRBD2,ASSFVGGRGSKNTQY
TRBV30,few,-,AWSPGGDGYT
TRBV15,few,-,ATRQGWEDEQF
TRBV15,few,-,TTSQSDSGANVLT
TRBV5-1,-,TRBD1,ASSSGSGRGETQY
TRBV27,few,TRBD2,ASRVAGGPYEQH
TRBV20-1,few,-,SARALPALTDTQY
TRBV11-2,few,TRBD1,ASSLDGSGGNIQY
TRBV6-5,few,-,ASRTLPGLQY
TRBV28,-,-,ASSLLAGLLAKNIQY
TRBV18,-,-,ASSPIDRTEAF
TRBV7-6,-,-,ASSTPGEGNAIY
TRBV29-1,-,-,SVEESFQDPRVTGELF
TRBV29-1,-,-,SARAGDTEAF
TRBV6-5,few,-,ASSYSDKSDTQY
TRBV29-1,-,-,SVGGRFASYGYT
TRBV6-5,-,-,ASSYEQNYGYT
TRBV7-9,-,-,ASSPVEDIWEQY
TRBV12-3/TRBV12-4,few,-,ASSLGWDTEQY
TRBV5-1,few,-,ASTAPSRPTGELF
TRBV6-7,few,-,ASSSGGQGYEQY